These 28 T cell receptor beta chains came from one sample sequenced in a study of control samples from healthy donors and cancer patients. Repertoires were generated with immunoSEQ multiplex PCR, while TCRdb's copy carries only in-frame clones and drops some. The sample lists around 68,000 clones, roughly 82% seen once, with 2.9% in the top ten. The sample was PBMCs. These receptors were collected from a woman aged 45-65 years with lung cancer.

This clone has just one count. The chain joins TRBV27 to TRBJ1-2; D remains unclear. The length of the CDR3 is 13 residues. V lost 3 bases and J 1 base, leaving 6 bases between the germline ends. Per the germline V gene, CDR1 is MNHEY and CDR2 is SMNVEV (reference sequence). Written as DNA, the CDR3 is TGTGCCAGCAGTTTCAGTCTTAACTATGGCTACACCTTC. As protein: CASSFSLNYGYTF.

In this sample, this clone turned up a few times. V is TRBV20-1 and J is TRBJ1-4; unclear D gene. V was clipped by 3 bases and J by 8 bases, with 19 bases between them. This CDR3 is built from 15 residues. The V gene's germline CDR1 is DFQATT and CDR2 SNEGSKA (reference sequence). The CDR3 spells CSASPSGLLLEKLFF. The CDR3 DNA reads as TGCAGTGCTAGTCCTAGCGGTCTCCTGCTCGAAAAACTGTTTTTT.

This chain uses TRBV3-1 (or the pseudogene TRBV3-2) with TRBJ1-1, with a weak D call TRBD1 (5 bases). V lost 4 bases and J lost 1, with 19 bases in between. CDR1 is LGHDT, CDR2 YNNKEL, per germline (reference sequence). The CDR3 is made up of 17 amino acids. CDR3 sequence (DNA): TGTGCCAGCAGCCTCCGGGGGGGAAAGGGATGGAACACTGAAGCTTTCTTT. Amino acid sequence: CASSLRGGKGWNTEAFF.

The chain links TRBV6-5 to TRBJ1-5; D not certain. The V gene lost 7 bases and the J gene lost 4 bases, with 11 bases spanning the gap. This CDR3 comprises 13 residues. Germline V gene sequence: CDR1 MNHEY, CDR2 SVGAGI. CDR3 protein: CASTQDRNQPQHF. CDR3 DNA: TGTGCCAGCACTCAGGATAGGAATCAGCCCCAGCATTTT.

The gene calls are TRBV7-6 and TRBJ2-2; D might be TRBD2 (7 bases). The CDR3 contains 15 residues. The V end was cut by 5 bases, the J end by 1 base, with 11 bases between. In germline, CDR1 is SGHVS, CDR2 FNYEAQ. The chain's CDR3 is CASSLGGVNTGELFF. The CDR3 DNA reads TGTGCCAGCAGCCTAGGGGGGGTGAACACCGGGGAGCTGTTTTTT.

This clone was counted between two and nine times. The gene calls are TRBV28 and TRBJ1-4; D call uncertain. In germline, CDR1 is MDHEN, CDR2 SYDVKM. The CDR3 loop spans 13 amino acids. V was trimmed by 5 bases and J by 13 bases, leaving 17 bases between them. CDR3 region: CASSNLGPLGLFF. CDR3 nucleotide sequence: TGTGCCAGCAGTAACCTAGGACCACTCGGACTGTTTTTT. Drawing the rest from reference TRBV28 and TRBJ1-4, the complete variable domain is DVKVTQSSRYLVKRTGEKVFLECVQDMDHENMFWYRQDPGLGLRLIYFSYDVKMKEKGDIPEGYSVSREKKERFSLILESASTNQTSMYLCASSNLGPLGLFFGSGTQLSVL.

This chain's CDR3 is CASSSMEAGELFF. Written as DNA, the CDR3 is TGCGCCAGCAGCTCGATGGAGGCCGGAGAACTGTTTTTT. The rearrangement joins TRBV5-1 to TRBJ1-4; D remains unclear. Between the trimmed V and J ends, which lost 3 bases and 12 bases, there was a span of 15 bases. This CDR3 region has 13 residues. CDR1 SGHRS and CDR2 YFSETQ come from the germline V gene.

The CDR3, as DNA: TGCGCCAGCAGCTTAAGACAGGGTGCGGATGAGCAGTTCTTC. The encoded protein is CASSLRQGADEQFF. The V gene is TRBV5-1, the J gene TRBJ2-1; the match to TRBD1 covers 7 bases. This CDR3 comprises 14 residues. The ends lost 2 bases at V and 8 bases at J; junction bases unmatched: 7. Germline V gene lookup returns CDR1 SGHRS and CDR2 YFSETQ.

V and J are TRBV25-1 and TRBJ1-6; the match to TRBD1 covers 7 bases. The length of the CDR3 is 17 residues. CDR1 is MGHDK and CDR2 is SYGVNS in the germline V gene. V lost 3 bases, J lost 5 bases, and 10 bases stayed unmatched. In nucleotides, the CDR3 is TGTGCCAGCAGTGACCAATCGACAGGGACGCATAATTCACCCCTCCACTTT. Its protein is CASSDQSTGTHNSPLHF.

This clone has ten or more counts. The chain joins TRBV7-9 to TRBJ2-7; possibly TRBD2 for D (5 bases). This CDR3 is built from 13 residues. V was shortened by 8 bases and J by 2 bases, with 13 bases between the two germline ends. Germline loops: CDR1 SEHNR, CDR2 FQNEAQ (reference sequence). The CDR3 DNA reads as TGTGCCAGCTTGGGGAGAGGGACCTACGAGCAGTACTTC. Its translation is CASLGRGTYEQYF.

The rearrangement uses TRBV5-1 and TRBJ1-1; D is possibly TRBD1 (5 bases). In germline, CDR1 is SGHRS, CDR2 YFSETQ. V was clipped by 3 bases and J by 1 base, with 13 bases between them. The CDR3 is 15 amino acids. The CDR3 DNA reads as TGCGCCAGCAGCTATTCCGGGACGGCGAACACTGAAGCTTTCTTT. The encoded protein is CASSYSGTANTEAFF.

As DNA, the CDR3 is TGTGCCAGCACAGGGGTTGGGAATCAGCCCCAGCATTTT. Its protein product is CASTGVGNQPQHF. The gene calls are TRBV6-6 and TRBJ1-5; possible D gene TRBD1, 6 bases. V was clipped by 7 bases and J by 4 bases, with 11 bases between them. The CDR3 sequence is 13 residues long. Per germline, CDR1 MNHNY and CDR2 SVGAGI (reference sequence).

The chain uses TRBV5-4 and TRBJ1-2, with 8 positions matching TRBD1. This CDR3 has 14 residues. Per the germline V gene, CDR1 is SGHNT and CDR2 is YYREEE (reference sequence). V shed 4 bases, J shed 4 bases, and the junction held 6 bases outside the gene matches. This chain's CDR3 is CASSTNRGSYGYTF. The DNA of the CDR3 is TGTGCCAGCAGCACGAACAGGGGGTCCTATGGCTACACCTTC. The full variable domain, in which reference TRBV5-4 and TRBJ1-2 provide the parts outside the CDR3, is ETGVTQSPTHLIKTRGQQVTLRCSSQSGHNTVSWYQQALGQGPQFIFQYYREEENGRGNFPPRFSGLQFPNYSSELNVNALELDDSALYLCASSTNRGSYGYTFGSGTRLTVV.

The rearrangement joins TRBV11-3 to TRBJ2-7; D assignment may be TRBD1 or TRBD2 (7 bases each). Germline CDR1 and CDR2: SGHNT and YENEEA. Trimming took off 7 bases at V and 9 bases at J, with 22 bases between the two ends. This CDR3 contains 14 residues. In nucleotides, the CDR3 is TGTGCCAGCAATATAAAGCGGGACAGCAACGGGCAGTACTTC. Amino acid sequence: CASNIKRDSNGQYF.

The CDR3 is CASSLEPRAGTGGYGYTF. In nucleotides, the CDR3 is TGTGCCAGCAGCTTAGAGCCTCGAGCCGGGACAGGGGGCTATGGCTACACCTTC. This chain uses TRBV7-2 with TRBJ1-2, with TRBD1 identical over 11 bases. The CDR3 totals 18 residues. J was trimmed by 4 bases and V by 1 base; bases with no gene match: 11. The germline gives CDR1 SGHTA, CDR2 FQGNSA.

This chain links TRBV5-1 with TRBJ1-3; D remains unclear. There are 16 residues in the CDR3. The germline CDR1 and CDR2 sequences are SGHRS and YFSETQ. The V and J ends lost 0 bases and 2 bases respectively, with 12 bases between them. In nucleotides, the CDR3 is TGCGCCAGCAGCTTGGAACAGAGTAGGACTGGAAACACCATATATTTT. It specifies CASSLEQSRTGNTIYF.

This sequence joins TRBV6-6 and TRBJ1-5; D ambiguous. CDR1 is MNHNY and CDR2 is SVGAGI in the germline V gene (reference sequence). Trimming removed 7 bases from V and 1 base from J, with 8 bases in between. The CDR3 has 13 amino acids. The chain's CDR3 is CASTSDSNQPQHF. The CDR3 bases are TGTGCCAGCACCTCCGACAGCAATCAGCCCCAGCATTTT.

The gene calls are TRBV28 and TRBJ1-3; 7 bases are a match to TRBD1. CDR3 size: 16 residues. CDR1 and CDR2 from the germline V gene are MDHEN and SYDVKM. After removal of 5 bases from V and 2 bases from J, the junction contained 9 bases not matched to a gene. This CDR3 reads CASSPMTGRAGNTIYF. CDR3 in DNA: TGTGCCAGCAGTCCTATGACAGGGCGGGCTGGAAACACCATATATTTT.

The chain employs TRBV7-8 and TRBJ1-2; weak D call: TRBD1 (5 bases). V was clipped by 5 bases and J by 7 bases, with 14 bases between them. Germline V CDR1 and CDR2: SGHVS, FQNEAQ. The CDR3 totals 13 residues. CDR3 coding DNA: TGTGCCAGCAGCGCCTCGGGGGGGACTGGCTACACCTTC. It translates to CASSASGGTGYTF.

The chain recombines TRBV6-5 with TRBJ1-2; 9 nucleotides agree with TRBD1. Germline CDR1 is MNHEY and CDR2 is SVGAGI. V lost 1 base and J lost 8; bases outside the gene matches: 11. There are 16 residues in the CDR3. CDR3 amino acids: CASSYLEDRGYRGYTF. The DNA of the CDR3 is TGTGCCAGCAGTTACTTGGAGGACAGGGGTTATCGGGGCTACACCTTC.

CDR3 in amino acids: CASSYSGSGGIYNEQFF. The CDR3 DNA reads TGTGCCAGCAGTTACTCGGGTAGCGGGGGGATCTACAATGAGCAGTTCTTC. The V call is TRBV6-2 or TRBV6-3, the J call TRBJ2-1; 10 bases fit TRBD2. V lost 0 bases, J lost 3 bases, and 5 bases stayed unmatched. CDR1 and CDR2 from the germline V gene are MNHEY and SVGEGT. CDR3 length: 17 amino acids.

This rearrangement joins TRBV6-5 to TRBJ2-7; 8 bases are shared with TRBD1. V trimming: 6 bases; J trimming: 12 bases; junction bases outside the gene matches: 10. Germline-derived CDR1 and CDR2 are MNHEY and SVGAGI. This CDR3 region has 12 residues. CDR3 protein: CASSTRQGYPYF. Written as DNA, the CDR3 is TGTGCCAGCAGCACCCGACAGGGGTACCCGTACTTC.

The V and J genes are TRBV30 and TRBJ1-5; 8 bases are shared with TRBD1. CDR1 is GTSNPN and CDR2 is SVGIG in the germline V gene (reference sequence). V dropped 2 bases and J dropped 5; count of bases not matched to a gene: 11. This CDR3 contains 16 residues. The chain's CDR3 is CAWSKAGQGGYQPQHF. The CDR3 DNA follows: TGTGCCTGGAGTAAAGCAGGACAGGGAGGGTATCAGCCCCAGCATTTT.

This rearrangement joins TRBV30 to TRBJ1-2; a weak D match, TRBD1 (5 bases). The CDR3 loop spans 12 amino acids. The V gene's germline CDR1 is GTSNPN and CDR2 SVGIG (reference sequence). V was pared by 2 bases and J by 3 bases, with 7 bases between. The chain's CDR3 is CAWSQGDYGYTF. The CDR3 coding sequence is TGTGCCTGGAGTCAGGGTGACTATGGCTACACCTTC.

This clone was detected once. The rearrangement uses TRBV5-1 and TRBJ2-5; weak D call: TRBD2 (5 bases). The CDR3 is made up of 13 amino acids. Trimming pared 5 bases from V and 4 bases from J, leaving 12 bases between. CDR1 and CDR2 (germline): SGHRS, YFSETQ. For the CDR3, the DNA is TGCGCCAGCAGTCCGGGGAGTGGAGAGACCCAGTACTTC. Residues: CASSPGSGETQYF.

Only a few counts were recorded for this clone. The chain uses TRBV7-7 and TRBJ1-3; D is possibly TRBD1 (6 bases). CDR3 length: 15 amino acids. Trimming pared 1 base from V and 2 bases from J, leaving 9 bases between. Per germline, CDR1 SSHAT and CDR2 FNYEAQ (reference sequence). This chain's CDR3 is CASSLDGQPGNTIYF. CDR3 sequence (DNA): TGTGCCAGCAGCTTAGATGGACAGCCTGGAAACACCATATATTTT.

The genes are TRBV19 and TRBJ1-2; tentatively, D is TRBD1 (5 bases). Per germline, CDR1 LNHDA and CDR2 SQIVND (reference sequence). Deletions cut 9 bases from V and 5 bases from J, with 19 bases between. The CDR3 is 14 residues long. The DNA of the CDR3 is TGTGCCAGCCGAGAAGGAGGCAGGGTTTATGGCTACACCTTC. It is translated as CASREGGRVYGYTF.

This chain joins TRBV7-2 and TRBJ1-2; TRBD1 is a possible D gene (6 bases). V dropped 2 bases and J dropped 5 bases, with 12 bases sitting between them. Germline V lookup: CDR1 SGHTA, CDR2 FQGNSA. The CDR3 sequence is 14 residues long. The CDR3 here is CASSLLRTAYGYTF. The CDR3, as DNA: TGTGCCAGCAGCTTACTCCGGACAGCATATGGCTACACCTTC.